The 32 T cell receptor beta chains presented below share a single source sample, sequenced in a study of shared clonotypes between healthy human individuals. Sequencing used immunoSEQ multiplex PCR; TCRdb keeps in-frame clones, though not all of them. The sample comprises over a million clones, 96% of which are singletons, and roughly 1.2% rests with the top ten. Sample: naive CD4+ T cells sorted from blood. Subset indicated: CD45RA+ positively selected. All receptors come from a man aged 25 to 40 in good health.

J is TRBJ2-5 and V is TRBV5-1; 7 bases are shared with TRBD2. Germline assignment: CDR1 SGHRS and CDR2 YFSETQ. CDR3 length: 16 residues. The J segment lost 2 bases and the V segment lost 5 bases, leaving 12 bases of the junction unmatched. CDR3 loop: CASSFGSSGFQETQYF. For the CDR3, the DNA is TGCGCCAGCAGTTTTGGGAGTAGCGGGTTTCAAGAGACCCAGTACTTC.

The chain uses TRBV7-9 and TRBJ1-5; TRBD1 is a possible D gene (5 bases). Trimming pared 1 base from V and 6 bases from J, leaving 19 bases between. Looked up from germline, CDR1 is SEHNR and CDR2 is FQNEAQ (reference sequence). The CDR3 runs to 17 residues. Here the CDR3 reads CASSLGTTAGTGQPQHF. The CDR3 DNA is TGTGCCAGCAGCTTAGGAACGACGGCAGGGACTGGTCAGCCCCAGCATTTT.

The chain couples TRBV7-2 to TRBJ2-7, with a possible D match to TRBD2 (7 bases). Germline loops: CDR1 SGHTA, CDR2 FQGNSA. With 7 bases removed from V and 0 bases from J, the gap between germline ends came to 19 bases. The CDR3 totals 16 residues. This CDR3 is CASNLGGAGLSYEQYF. In nucleotides, the CDR3 is TGTGCCAGCAACCTTGGGGGGGCGGGCCTCTCCTACGAGCAGTACTTC.

The chain joins TRBV6-5 to TRBJ1-1; possibly TRBD1 for D (5 bases). Trimming took 5 bases from V and 5 from J, leaving 12 bases between them. Germline CDR1 reads MNHEY; CDR2 reads SVGAGI. The CDR3 contains 13 residues. The CDR3 DNA sequence: TGTGCCAGCAGTCGGCAGGGTGTGACTGAAGCTTTCTTT. Translation gives CASSRQGVTEAFF.

The chain carries TRBV10-2 and TRBJ2-5, with D perhaps matching TRBD1 (6 bases). The length of the CDR3 is 12 residues. Germline CDR1 reads WSHSY; CDR2 reads SAAADI. V lost 10 bases and J lost 4, with 13 bases in between. The CDR3 sequence is CAIKQGSETQYF. CDR3 DNA sequence: TGCGCCATAAAACAGGGATCAGAGACCCAGTACTTC.

This clone came up once. The chain has TRBV5-8 and TRBJ2-2; D unclear. The germline CDR1 and CDR2 sequences are SGHTS and YDEGEE. The CDR3 length is 13 residues. V lost 1 base to trimming and J lost 6 bases, with 7 bases between them. In DNA, the CDR3 is TGTGCCAGCAGCTTGTCCGGCTCCGGGGAGCTGTTTTTT. Its translation: CASSLSGSGELFF.

The gene calls are TRBV7-9 and TRBJ2-3; 8 bases map to TRBD1. The V segment lost 5 bases and the J segment 3 bases; nucleotides outside the gene matches: 10. Germline loops: CDR1 SEHNR, CDR2 FQNEAQ (reference sequence). The CDR3 has 16 amino acids. The CDR3 sequence is CASSRLRDRSTDTQYF. CDR3 DNA: TGTGCCAGCAGCCGCCTCCGGGACAGGTCTACAGATACGCAGTATTTT.

The count of this clone is one. The gene calls are TRBV28 and TRBJ2-4; D remains unclear. V was clipped by 6 bases and J by 4 bases, with 16 bases between them. Germline CDR1 is MDHEN and CDR2 is SYDVKM. This CDR3 contains 15 residues. The CDR3 bases are TGTGCCAGCAGCCCGGATCGGATTGGGAAAAACATTCAGTACTTC. Its translation: CASSPDRIGKNIQYF.

This sequence joins TRBV7-8 and TRBJ1-5; D might be TRBD1 (5 bases). The CDR3 spans 13 residues. V dropped 5 bases and J dropped 2 bases, with 7 bases sitting between them. The V gene's germline CDR1 is SGHVS and CDR2 FQNEAQ. This CDR3 reads CASSKTGNQPQHF. CDR3 in DNA: TGTGCCAGCAGCAAGACAGGCAATCAGCCCCAGCATTTT.

This chain connects TRBV30 to TRBJ2-1; perhaps TRBD2 as D (5 bases). The CDR3 loop spans 13 amino acids. Germline CDR1 reads GTSNPN; CDR2 reads SVGIG (reference sequence). The germline V and J ends were trimmed by 7 bases and 2 bases, with 12 bases remaining between them. CDR3 sequence: CAYTRRAYNEQFF. The CDR3 region has the DNA TGTGCCTATACAAGGCGGGCCTACAATGAGCAGTTCTTC.

This clone was counted a single time. The chain joins TRBV7-9 to TRBJ2-7, with 8 bases fitting TRBD2. V gave up 2 bases and J gave up 7 bases; unmatched junction bases: 7. Germline V gene lookup returns CDR1 SEHNR and CDR2 FQNEAQ (reference sequence). The CDR3 totals 14 residues. The CDR3 DNA reads as TGTGCCAGCAGCTTACGGGGGGGACCAAGAGAGCAGTACTTC. Translation: CASSLRGGPREQYF.

The V and J genes are TRBV11-2 and TRBJ2-7, with TRBD2 identical over 7 bases. The V segment lost 6 bases and the J segment 4 bases; nucleotides outside the gene matches: 3. CDR3 length: 12 residues. Germline-derived CDR1 and CDR2 are SGHAT and FQNNGV. CDR3: CASRREVYEQYF. CDR3 nucleotides: TGTGCCAGCAGACGGGAGGTTTACGAGCAGTACTTC.

This sequence joins TRBV7-9 and TRBJ2-2; D may correspond to TRBD1 or TRBD2 (5 bases each). Germline values: CDR1 SEHNR, CDR2 FQNEAQ (reference sequence). V lost 3 bases and J 4 bases, leaving 6 bases between the germline ends. The CDR3 spans 13 residues. The chain's CDR3 is CASSFGGTGELFF. CDR3 in DNA: TGTGCCAGCAGCTTTGGGGGCACCGGGGAGCTGTTTTTT.

The gene calls are TRBV28 and TRBJ2-2; a weak D match, TRBD2 (6 bases). The germline V gene has CDR1 MDHEN and CDR2 SYDVKM. CDR3 length: 14 residues. Trimming removed 7 bases from V and 2 bases from J, with 11 bases in between. This CDR3 is CASTRGSNTGELFF. The CDR3 coding sequence is TGTGCCAGCACTCGGGGGTCTAACACCGGGGAGCTGTTTTTT.

This chain uses TRBV6-5 with TRBJ2-7, with D perhaps TRBD2 (5 bases). The CDR3 runs 16 residues. Germline CDR1 and CDR2: MNHEY and SVGAGI. The V gene lost 0 bases and the J gene lost 1 base, with 13 bases spanning the gap. The CDR3 loop reads CASSYSARGASYEQYF. CDR3 coding DNA: TGTGCCAGCAGTTACTCGGCTCGGGGTGCATCCTACGAGCAGTACTTC.

This chain links TRBV28 with TRBJ2-7; D is uncertain. The length of the CDR3 is 13 residues. The ends were cut back, 2 bases at V and 4 bases at J, with 9 bases in the middle. Per germline, CDR1 MDHEN and CDR2 SYDVKM. The CDR3 DNA reads as TGTGCCAGCAGTTTAGGCAGACCTTACGAGCAGTACTTC. Protein sequence: CASSLGRPYEQYF.

The V call is TRBV5-8, the J call TRBJ1-1; D is undetermined. The CDR3 contains 12 residues. CDR1 SGHTS and CDR2 YDEGEE come from the germline V gene. Trimming shortened V by 1 base and J by 8 bases, and 9 bases separated the two germline ends. CDR3: CASSLLGTEAFF. CDR3 coding DNA: TGTGCCAGCAGCTTGTTGGGAACCGAAGCTTTCTTT.

The chain employs TRBV5-6 and TRBJ1-4, with a weak D call TRBD1 (5 bases). Germline CDR1 reads SGHDT; CDR2 reads YYEEEE. This CDR3 has 15 amino acids. Deletions cut 1 base from V and 1 base from J, with 8 bases between. CDR3 DNA sequence: TGTGCCAGCAGCTTGACAAGGGGAACTAATGAAAAACTGTTTTTT. Residues: CASSLTRGTNEKLFF.

This chain uses TRBV28 with TRBJ1-2; no firm D call. V lost 6 bases and J lost 7, with 21 bases in between. The germline gives CDR1 MDHEN, CDR2 SYDVKM. CDR3 length: 15 residues. CDR3 residues: CASSLILGNLRGYTF. The CDR3 DNA follows: TGTGCCAGCAGCCTAATATTAGGGAATTTGCGTGGCTACACCTTC.

The V and J genes are TRBV6-6 and TRBJ2-3, with 7 bases fitting TRBD2. Looked up from germline, CDR1 is MNHNY and CDR2 is SVGAGI (reference sequence). V gave up 1 base and J gave up 3 bases; unmatched junction bases: 7. The CDR3 is 16 residues long. This chain's CDR3 is CASSYLGGAGTDTQYF. DNA for the CDR3: TGTGCCAGCAGTTACTTGGGGGGAGCGGGGACAGATACGCAGTATTTT.

The gene calls are TRBV5-4 and TRBJ2-3; the D call may be TRBD1 or TRBD2 (6 bases each). Trimming pared 4 bases from V and 6 bases from J, leaving 15 bases between. The CDR3 loop spans 14 amino acids. The germline CDR1 and CDR2 sequences are SGHNT and YYREEE (reference sequence). CDR3 residues: CASSRDSGVDTQYF. CDR3 nucleotides: TGTGCCAGCAGCAGGGACTCAGGGGTGGATACGCAGTATTTT.

The chain is built from TRBV7-3 and TRBJ2-1; 8 bases match TRBD1. The CDR3 has 16 residues. With 1 base clipped from V and 2 bases from J, the junction kept 4 bases outside the gene matches. CDR1 and CDR2 (germline): SGHTA, FQGTGA. The CDR3 loop reads CASSLRTGSAYNEQFF. The CDR3 coding sequence is TGTGCCAGCAGCTTAAGGACAGGGTCCGCCTACAATGAGCAGTTCTTC.

This chain joins TRBV7-6 and TRBJ2-1; 9 positions match TRBD2. With 2 bases clipped from V and 0 bases from J, the junction kept 14 bases outside the gene matches. This CDR3 has 20 amino acids. The V gene's germline CDR1 is SGHVS and CDR2 FNYEAQ. The DNA for the CDR3 is TGTGCCAGCAGCTTACCCCTAGCGGGAATGACTCAGAGCTCCTACAATGAGCAGTTCTTC. It specifies CASSLPLAGMTQSSYNEQFF.

J is TRBJ2-3 and V is TRBV7-9; tentatively, D is TRBD2 (6 bases). CDR3 length: 17 amino acids. Germline V gene sequence: CDR1 SEHNR, CDR2 FQNEAQ (reference sequence). The V end was cut by 6 bases, the J end by 6 bases, with 25 bases between. CDR3 sequence (DNA): TGTGCCAGCAGAGAGACAAGACCGGGACTTCCAGGTGATACGCAGTATTTT. As protein: CASRETRPGLPGDTQYF.

The gene calls are TRBV27 and TRBJ2-4; D possibly corresponds to TRBD1 (6 bases). Trimming removed 5 bases at V and 9 bases at J, with 14 bases between. The CDR3 is 13 amino acids. Germline V gene lookup returns CDR1 MNHEY and CDR2 SMNVEV (reference sequence). The CDR3 DNA reads TGTGCCAGCAGTCGGACAGAGGGGGTCATTCAGTACTTC. Translated, it gives CASSRTEGVIQYF.

The chain uses TRBV9 and TRBJ2-5, with TRBD2 matching over 7 bases. The V segment lost 1 base and the J segment 2 bases; nucleotides outside the gene matches: 5. CDR3 length equals 15 residues. CDR1 is SGDLS and CDR2 is YYNGEE in the germline V gene. The CDR3 bases are TGTGCCAGCAGCGTAACGGGACTACTTCAAGAGACCCAGTACTTC. It translates to CASSVTGLLQETQYF.

This chain joins TRBV5-1 and TRBJ2-2, with a possible D match to TRBD1 (5 bases). The length of the CDR3 is 16 residues. V lost 0 bases and J 1 base, leaving 10 bases between the germline ends. CDR1 is SGHRS, CDR2 YFSETQ, per germline. In nucleotides, the CDR3 is TGCGCCAGCAGCTTGGATTGGACAATGAACACCGGGGAGCTGTTTTTT. Protein sequence: CASSLDWTMNTGELFF.

This chain links TRBV7-9 with TRBJ2-3, with 7 bases aligning to TRBD2. Germline CDR1 reads SEHNR; CDR2 reads FQNEAQ (reference sequence). V dropped 4 bases and J dropped 2; count of bases not matched to a gene: 9. The CDR3 loop spans 16 amino acids. The CDR3 region has the DNA TGTGCCAGCAGCTCCCCCTCGGGGGGAACCACAGATACGCAGTATTTT. Translation gives CASSSPSGGTTDTQYF.

This clone was detected only once. This rearrangement joins TRBV9 to TRBJ1-1; no definite D call. Germline V gene data show CDR1 as SGDLS and CDR2 as YYNGEE. This CDR3 is 16 amino acids long. V was cut by 0 bases and J by 4 bases, with 16 bases left in between. CDR3 coding DNA: TGTGCCAGCAGCGTAGAGGGCGGAGGGAGATTCACTGAAGCTTTCTTT. It yields the protein CASSVEGGGRFTEAFF.

The J gene is TRBJ1-3, the V gene TRBV11-2; unclear D gene. Germline V gene lookup returns CDR1 SGHAT and CDR2 FQNNGV. The CDR3 consists of 12 residues. V was shortened by 5 bases and J by 3 bases, with 5 bases between the two germline ends. The CDR3 DNA reads as TGTGCCAGCAGCGCGCTTGGAAACACCATATATTTT. Translating gives CASSALGNTIYF.

The chain recombines TRBV19 with TRBJ1-5; possible D gene TRBD1, 5 bases. The CDR3 covers 14 residues. Trimming pared 10 bases from V and 2 bases from J, leaving 15 bases between. Germline V gives CDR1 LNHDA, CDR2 SQIVND (reference sequence). The CDR3: CATRPRVGNQPQHF. CDR3 in DNA: TGTGCCACCCGGCCCAGGGTCGGCAATCAGCCCCAGCATTTT.

This clone came up a few times. The rearrangement joins TRBV25-1 to TRBJ1-4; no clear D. From germline, CDR1 is MGHDK and CDR2 SYGVNS. Trimming pared 3 bases from V and 10 bases from J, leaving 12 bases between. The CDR3 sequence is 13 residues long. The CDR3: CASSDRAAGKLFF. In DNA form, the CDR3 reads TGTGCCAGCAGTGATCGGGCCGCCGGAAAACTGTTTTTT.